This entry is about one T cell receptor beta chain. A few counts support this clone. Its antigen remains undetermined. Base qualities were left out, and no much larger clone turns up one base away. This CDR3 is also generated by other DNA sequences in the sample. The donors were healthy, HIV-negative adults who had no recently reported acute infections or vaccinations. Only Caucasian adults living in Nashville, Tennessee, USA were represented among the donors. In the unsorted samples, approximately 82 million PBMCs were counted, and genomic DNA was extracted using the QIAamp DNA Blood Mini kit. After blood collection by leukapheresis, PBMCs were isolated using Ficoll-Histopaque density gradient centrifugation and then cryopreserved in the vapor phase of liquid nitrogen. TCR CDR3 regions were amplified from genomic DNA by multiplex PCR using the deep immunoSEQ assay. Genomic DNA extracted from each cell subset was distributed evenly over all wells of several immunoSEQ 96-well plates, and each plate served as one replicate. For unsorted PBMC, approximately 300 ng of genomic DNA, equivalent to about 30,000 T cell genomes, went into each replicate PCR. Unsorted PBMC genomic DNA was sequenced across ten immunoSEQ deep assay plates. The purified libraries were quantified using a Qubit 3.0 fluorometer, sized with a Bioanalyzer 2100, and then quantified again using the KAPA Library Quantification kit. A separate single-read 150-cycle Illumina NextSeq 550 flow cell was used to sequence each immunoSEQ 96-well plate. As for the original processing: Because the immunoSEQ output held only junctional sequences and lacked quality scores, the filtering could not match the filtering applied to full-length reads. Sequences were annotated with PyIR, a Python wrapper for IgBLAST v1.9, and V/J genes and CDR3 were assigned using IMGT germline references. Reads were removed for weak V/J assignments (E-value above 1e-6), missing CDR3, stop codons, out-of-frame junctions, or ambiguous translated residues. A V3J clonotype was defined by an identical inferred V gene, J gene, and CDR3 amino acid sequence. The percentage overlap between two repertoires was calculated by dividing the number of shared unique clonotypes by the size of the smaller repertoire. Repertoire richness was assessed with RTK rarefaction, the Chao1 estimator, and Recon v2.1 estimates of unobserved clonotypes. Drawn from immuneACCESS, this table holds only the in-frame rearrangements with V and J called that TCRdb kept. Clones are partly lost; checked studies trace under half to an unresolved V gene and leave the rest unexplained. The V and J calls and the clone size are those of that table, but D and trimming were determined from the DNA. This sample is represented by 400,000 to 500,000 clones; 70% to 80% of them were singletons. The ten largest clones capture 10% to 15% of the sample.

This record comes from a study of shared clonotypes between healthy human individuals (dated by TCRdb to the early 2020s). The study in broad terms: The cohort included three men and a couple of women between 18 and 49 years of age. Leukapheresis yielded between about 0.94 and 8.9 billion PBMCs per donor. Different laboratories and diverse techniques were used to prepare libraries and sequence TCR repertoires, to increase sequencing depth and limit assay-specific biases. To estimate repertoire size and how much clonotypes are shared between individuals, the study performed deep sequencing of blood TCR repertoires from 4 to 6 healthy adults. Overall results and qualifications from the work: Because the study included only a small number of donors, the genetic and exposure-history diversity represented was limited. Pairwise subsampling indicated that sequencing depth was expected to affect the degree of clonotype sharing among donors. Sampling was restricted to blood, and TCR repertoires in tissue are likely to differ from TCR repertoires in blood.

Compared with germline, V lacks 5 bases and J lacks 4 bases; bases without a gene match: 4. Via the germline V gene (reference sequence), CDR1 is SEHNR and CDR2 FQNEAQ. Including the terminal cysteine and phenylalanine, the CDR3 comprises 15 residues. Only the CDR3 part of the read is kept: 45 bases, read in frame from the first base. The TCR sequence derives from a woman between 35 and 50 years old in good health. Some clones in this sample may be carry-over from other donors' samples. The sample comprised PBMCs. Recombination joined TRBV7-9 with TRBJ2-3; TRBD2 lines up with 12 middle nucleotides. The CDR3 amino acid sequence is: CASSPLAGGADTQYF. The DNA sequence follows: TGTGCCAGCAGCCCACTAGCGGGGGGAGCAGATACGCAGTATTTT.